This is a list of T cell receptor beta chains from one sample in a study of cytomegalovirus exposure and HLA in healthy donors. Some clones are missing from TCRdb's copy, which holds only in-frame ones; the method was immunoSEQ multiplex PCR. Of hundreds of thousands of clones listed, around 80% were seen once; the top ten hold 2.9%. Input material: PBMCs. All receptors derive from a man aged 25-45 years in good health and CMV-seronegative. The CDR3 runs from the conserved cysteine through the conserved F or W. D genes are given only for firm matches. Not every row has a clone size; where given, it reads once, few, many or a size class.

D gene: TRBD2; V gene: TRBV9; clone size: .; CDR3 length: 16; J gene: TRBJ2-1; CDR3 protein: CASSVAGGVAVNEQFF; CDR3 DNA: TGTGCCAGCAGCGTAGCCGGGGGGGTAGCGGTCAATGAGCAGTTCTTC
D gene: TRBD1; V gene: TRBV25-1; clone size: .; CDR3 length: 18; J gene: TRBJ2-2; CDR3 protein: CASSPSPGTGGRNGELFF; CDR3 DNA: TGTGCCAGCAGTCCCAGCCCCGGGACAGGGGGTCGGAACGGGGAGCTGTTTTTT
D gene: .; V gene: TRBV4-3; clone size: .; CDR3 length: 14; J gene: TRBJ2-7; CDR3 protein: CASSPGGPNYEQYF; CDR3 DNA: TGCGCCAGCAGCCCCGGGGGGCCGAACTACGAGCAGTACTTC
D gene: .; V gene: TRBV5-8; clone size: .; CDR3 length: 15; J gene: TRBJ1-4; CDR3 protein: CASSLTSPGSEKLFF; CDR3 DNA: TGTGCCAGCAGCTTGACCTCACCGGGGAGTGAAAAACTGTTTTTT
D gene: TRBD1; V gene: TRBV27; clone size: .; CDR3 length: 15; J gene: TRBJ1-5; CDR3 protein: CASRDRTGVSQPQHF; CDR3 DNA: TGTGCCAGCAGGGACCGGACAGGGGTGAGTCAGCCCCAGCATTTT
D gene: .; V gene: TRBV5-1; clone size: .; CDR3 length: 12; J gene: TRBJ1-3; CDR3 protein: CASRGSGNTIYF; CDR3 DNA: TGCGCCAGCCGGGGGAGCGGAAACACCATATATTTT
D gene: TRBD1; V gene: TRBV28; clone size: .; CDR3 length: 17; J gene: TRBJ2-6; CDR3 protein: CASSSRDRGQGANVLTF; CDR3 DNA: TGTGCCAGCAGTAGCCGGGACAGGGGGCAAGGGGCCAACGTCCTGACTTTC
D gene: .; V gene: TRBV6-1; clone size: .; CDR3 length: 13; J gene: TRBJ2-3; CDR3 protein: CASSEGATDTQYF; CDR3 DNA: TGTGCCAGCAGTGAGGGAGCAACAGATACGCAGTATTTT
D gene: TRBD1; V gene: TRBV7-9; clone size: .; CDR3 length: 17; J gene: TRBJ2-1; CDR3 protein: CASILGQGANADNEQFF; CDR3 DNA: TGTGCCAGCATCCTCGGACAGGGGGCAAATGCGGACAATGAGCAGTTCTTC
D gene: TRBD1; V gene: TRBV6-5; clone size: few; CDR3 length: 15; J gene: TRBJ1-6; CDR3 protein: CASSFYRDRNSPLHF; CDR3 DNA: TGTGCCAGCAGTTTCTACCGGGACAGAAATTCACCCCTCCACTTT
D gene: TRBD1; V gene: TRBV5-1; clone size: .; CDR3 length: 15; J gene: TRBJ2-1; CDR3 protein: CASSPGGTGINEQFF; CDR3 DNA: TGCGCCAGCAGCCCGGGCGGGACAGGGATCAATGAGCAGTTCTTC
D gene: TRBD1; V gene: TRBV6-1; clone size: .; CDR3 length: 15; J gene: TRBJ1-6; CDR3 protein: CASIDPTGGRSPLHF; CDR3 DNA: TGTGCCAGCATAGACCCGACAGGGGGGAGGTCACCCCTCCACTTT
D gene: .; V gene: TRBV29-1; clone size: .; CDR3 length: 16; J gene: TRBJ2-7; CDR3 protein: CSVYNSPGGRYDEQYF; CDR3 DNA: TGCAGCGTTTATAACTCCCCCGGGGGGCGATACGACGAGCAGTACTTC
D gene: .; V gene: TRBV7-9; clone size: few; CDR3 length: 13; J gene: TRBJ1-2; CDR3 protein: CASSLSQNYGYTF; CDR3 DNA: TGTGCCAGCAGCTTATCTCAGAACTATGGCTACACCTTC
D gene: .; V gene: TRBV20-1; clone size: .; CDR3 length: 11; J gene: TRBJ1-2; CDR3 protein: CSARDSYGYTF; CDR3 DNA: TGCAGTGCTAGAGACAGCTATGGCTACACCTTC
D gene: .; V gene: TRBV18; clone size: .; CDR3 length: 15; J gene: TRBJ1-5; CDR3 protein: CASSPGAPSNQPQHF; CDR3 DNA: TGTGCCAGCTCACCAGGGGCACCAAGCAATCAGCCCCAGCATTTT
D gene: .; V gene: TRBV5-8; clone size: .; CDR3 length: 11; J gene: TRBJ2-5; CDR3 protein: CASSLRETQYF; CDR3 DNA: TGTGCCAGCAGCTTGCGGGAGACCCAGTACTTC
D gene: TRBD1; V gene: TRBV28; clone size: .; CDR3 length: 15; J gene: TRBJ1-2; CDR3 protein: CASSPPGQGYYGYTF; CDR3 DNA: TGTGCCAGCAGTCCCCCCGGACAGGGCTATTATGGCTACACCTTC
D gene: .; V gene: TRBV7-9; clone size: .; CDR3 length: 13; J gene: TRBJ2-4; CDR3 protein: CASSPTWENIQYF; CDR3 DNA: TGTGCCAGCAGCCCGACTTGGGAAAACATTCAGTACTTC
D gene: .; V gene: TRBV28; clone size: .; CDR3 length: 14; J gene: TRBJ2-2; CDR3 protein: CASSGTRTPGELFF; CDR3 DNA: TGTGCCAGCAGTGGGACTCGGACCCCCGGGGAGCTGTTTTTT
D gene: TRBD2; V gene: TRBV28; clone size: few; CDR3 length: 18; J gene: TRBJ2-7; CDR3 protein: CASSKEITGGGALGEQYF; CDR3 DNA: TGTGCCAGCAGTAAGGAAATTACAGGCGGGGGAGCTTTAGGCGAGCAGTACTTC
D gene: TRBD2; V gene: TRBV4-2; clone size: few; CDR3 length: 18; J gene: TRBJ2-5; CDR3 protein: CASSSGGRGMDYQETQYF; CDR3 DNA: TGTGCCAGCAGCTCTGGTGGGCGGGGGATGGATTACCAAGAGACCCAGTACTTC
D gene: TRBD1; V gene: TRBV5-4; clone size: once; CDR3 length: 13; J gene: TRBJ1-2; CDR3 protein: CASSFQGAFSYTF; CDR3 DNA: TGTGCCAGCAGCTTCCAGGGGGCGTTCAGCTACACCTTC
D gene: TRBD2; V gene: TRBV29-1; clone size: .; CDR3 length: 14; J gene: TRBJ2-7; CDR3 protein: CSVEASSGGYEQYF; CDR3 DNA: TGCAGCGTTGAAGCCTCTAGCGGGGGCTACGAGCAGTACTTC
D gene: TRBD1; V gene: TRBV5-4; clone size: few; CDR3 length: 15; J gene: TRBJ1-2; CDR3 protein: CASSLAADRGGGYTF; CDR3 DNA: TGTGCCAGCAGCTTGGCCGCCGACAGGGGGGGTGGCTACACCTTC
D gene: .; V gene: TRBV6-5; clone size: .; CDR3 length: 16; J gene: TRBJ2-2; CDR3 protein: CASSHSERAHTGELFF; CDR3 DNA: TGTGCCAGCAGTCACTCAGAGCGGGCCCACACCGGGGAGCTGTTTTTT
D gene: .; V gene: TRBV19; clone size: .; CDR3 length: 15; J gene: TRBJ1-5; CDR3 protein: CASKKGHREFRPQHF; CDR3 DNA: TGTGCCAGTAAAAAGGGGCACAGGGAATTTAGGCCCCAGCATTTT
D gene: .; V gene: TRBV5-4; clone size: .; CDR3 length: 13; J gene: TRBJ1-1; CDR3 protein: CASSTGTFTEAFF; CDR3 DNA: TGTGCCAGCAGCACCGGGACTTTCACTGAAGCTTTCTTT
D gene: TRBD1; V gene: TRBV28; clone size: .; CDR3 length: 15; J gene: TRBJ2-7; CDR3 protein: CASSLPGQGVVEQYF; CDR3 DNA: TGTGCCAGCAGCTTACCGGGACAGGGGGTGGTCGAGCAGTACTTC
D gene: TRBD1; V gene: TRBV10-3; clone size: once; CDR3 length: 14; J gene: TRBJ1-1; CDR3 protein: CAISGTGGDTEAFF; CDR3 DNA: TGTGCCATCAGTGGTACAGGGGGTGACACTGAAGCTTTCTTT
D gene: TRBD1; V gene: TRBV28; clone size: .; CDR3 length: 16; J gene: TRBJ1-5; CDR3 protein: CASRPRQGPLNQPQHF; CDR3 DNA: TGTGCCAGCAGACCCAGACAGGGACCCCTTAATCAGCCCCAGCATTTT
D gene: .; V gene: TRBV11-3; clone size: .; CDR3 length: 13; J gene: TRBJ2-2; CDR3 protein: CASSVGQSSELFF; CDR3 DNA: TGTGCCAGCAGCGTTGGACAGTCCTCGGAGCTGTTTTTT
D gene: .; V gene: TRBV2; clone size: .; CDR3 length: 12; J gene: TRBJ2-7; CDR3 protein: CASGMAHYEQYF; CDR3 DNA: TGTGCCAGCGGCATGGCTCACTACGAGCAGTACTTC
D gene: .; V gene: TRBV9; clone size: .; CDR3 length: 15; J gene: TRBJ2-6; CDR3 protein: CASSVEGSGASVLTF; CDR3 DNA: TGTGCCAGCAGCGTAGAAGGGTCTGGGGCCAGCGTCCTGACTTTC
D gene: .; V gene: TRBV7-2; clone size: .; CDR3 length: 13; J gene: TRBJ2-1; CDR3 protein: CASSRTRDNEQFF; CDR3 DNA: TGTGCCAGCAGCCGTACTAGAGACAATGAGCAGTTCTTC
D gene: TRBD1; V gene: TRBV27; clone size: .; CDR3 length: 15; J gene: TRBJ1-6; CDR3 protein: CASSVRDSYNSPLHF; CDR3 DNA: TGTGCCAGCAGCGTACGGGACAGCTATAATTCACCCCTCCACTTT
D gene: TRBD2; V gene: TRBV18; clone size: .; CDR3 length: 18; J gene: TRBJ2-3; CDR3 protein: CASSPLGGGGSSTDTQYF; CDR3 DNA: TGTGCCAGCTCACCACTTGGAGGCGGGGGATCTAGCACAGATACGCAGTATTTT
D gene: TRBD2; V gene: TRBV7-9; clone size: .; CDR3 length: 16; J gene: TRBJ2-5; CDR3 protein: CASSFLGGGSGETQYF; CDR3 DNA: TGTGCCAGCAGCTTTCTCGGCGGGGGGTCAGGAGAGACCCAGTACTTC